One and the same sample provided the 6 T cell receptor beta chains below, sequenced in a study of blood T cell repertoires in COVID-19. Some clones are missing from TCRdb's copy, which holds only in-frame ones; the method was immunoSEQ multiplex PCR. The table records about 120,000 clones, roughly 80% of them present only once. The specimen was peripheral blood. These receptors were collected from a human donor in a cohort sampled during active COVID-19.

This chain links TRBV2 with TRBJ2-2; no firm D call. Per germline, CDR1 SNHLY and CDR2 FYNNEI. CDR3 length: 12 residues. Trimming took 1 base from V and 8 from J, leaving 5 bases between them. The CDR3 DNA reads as TGTGCCAGCAGTGAAGTTCTTGGGGAGCTGTTTTTT. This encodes CASSEVLGELFF. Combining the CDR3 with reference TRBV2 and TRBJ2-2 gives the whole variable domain EPEVTQTPSHQVTQMGQEVILRCVPISNHLYFYWYRQILGQKVEFLVSFYNNEISEKSEIFDDQFSVERPDGSNFTLKIRSTKLEDSAMYFCASSEVLGELFFGEGSRLTVL.

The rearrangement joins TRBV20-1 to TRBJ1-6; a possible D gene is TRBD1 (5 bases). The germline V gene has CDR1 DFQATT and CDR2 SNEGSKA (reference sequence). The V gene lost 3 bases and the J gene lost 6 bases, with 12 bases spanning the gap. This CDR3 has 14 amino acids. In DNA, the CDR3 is TGCAGTGCTAGTTCAGGAAGGGGTAATTCACCCCTCCACTTT. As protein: CSASSGRGNSPLHF.

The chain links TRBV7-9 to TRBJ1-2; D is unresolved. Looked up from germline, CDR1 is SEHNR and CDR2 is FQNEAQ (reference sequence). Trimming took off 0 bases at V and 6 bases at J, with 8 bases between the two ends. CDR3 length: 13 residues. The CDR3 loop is CASSLAHTDGYTF. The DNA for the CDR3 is TGTGCCAGCAGCTTAGCACACACCGATGGCTACACCTTC.

The CDR3 DNA sequence: TGTGCCATCAGTGAGTCGAAGACTGGCACTTGGGAGCAGTACTTC. Translation: CAISESKTGTWEQYF. The chain employs TRBV10-3 and TRBJ2-7; D gene ambiguous. The CDR3 has 15 residues. From germline, CDR1 is ENHRY and CDR2 SYGVKD. With 0 bases removed from V and 7 bases from J, the gap between germline ends came to 16 bases.

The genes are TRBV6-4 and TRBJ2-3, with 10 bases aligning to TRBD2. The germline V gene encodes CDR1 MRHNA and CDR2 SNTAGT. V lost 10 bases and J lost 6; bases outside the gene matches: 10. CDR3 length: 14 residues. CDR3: CATSAVGLADTQYF. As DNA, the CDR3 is TGTGCCACAAGTGCAGTGGGACTAGCGGATACGCAGTATTTT.

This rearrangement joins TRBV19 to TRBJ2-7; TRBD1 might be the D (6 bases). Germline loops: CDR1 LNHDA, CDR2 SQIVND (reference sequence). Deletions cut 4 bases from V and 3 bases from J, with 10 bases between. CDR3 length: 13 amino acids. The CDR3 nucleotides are TGTGCCAGTAGTAGCCAGGGGAACTACGAGCAGTACTTC. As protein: CASSSQGNYEQYF.